This TCR beta chain stems from a study of blood T cell repertoires in COVID-19. Whole-study context: Donors in the United States, Italy and Spain gave samples during acute or convalescent COVID-19. From T cells, B-cell-depleted T cells, or PBMCs came the material, which was cDNA or gDNA.

In the study's own analysis: Using reference gene primer amplification, nucleated cell counts were estimated. Sequenced by immunoSEQ multiplex PCR; TCRdb stores in-frame clones only, minus some. The V and J calls and clone size are taken from that table; D and trimming were inferred from the DNA. This sample has around 200,000 clones, with about 87% found just once. This TCR derives from a middle-aged man with active or convalescent COVID-19. Sequencing was carried out using peripheral blood.

CDR3 nucleotide sequence: TGTGCTAGTGGTTTGGTACGTTTCGGGGGGCAATGGAACAATGAGCAGTTCTTC. Its translation: CASGLVRFGGQWNNEQFF. The chain combines TRBV12-5 with TRBJ2-1, with D perhaps TRBD2 (7 bases). The CDR3 is made up of 18 amino acids. V was cut by 0 bases and J by 5 bases, with 20 bases left in between. From germline, CDR1 is LGHNT and CDR2 FRNRAP.